The clone carrying this TCR beta chain appeared a single time. The data were taken from a study of T cell responses to AZD1222 COVID-19 vaccine. Assay used: immunoSEQ multiplex PCR; TCRdb lists only in-frame clones, some missing. The table shows about 39,000 clones, with 88% occurring only once. Germline V gene lookup returns CDR1 LGHDT and CDR2 YNNKEL (reference sequence). The CDR3 length is 16 residues. V lost 0 bases and J lost 4; bases outside the gene matches: 5. This TCR was sampled from an adult who received the MenACWY meningococcal vaccine as a control. The sequencing used peripheral blood, collected 28 days after the second dose of the MenACWY control vaccine. The rearrangement links TRBV3-1 (or the pseudogene TRBV3-2) to TRBJ2-1; TRBD2 aligns across 8 bases. DNA for the CDR3: TGTGCCAGCAGCCAAGATTCAGCGGGAGTATACAATGAGCAGTTCTTC. Residues: CASSQDSAGVYNEQFF.